This T cell receptor beta chain comes out of a study of blood T cell repertoires in COVID-19. This clone was seen more than once but under ten times. The germline V gene has CDR1 MNHEY and CDR2 SVGAGI. Trimming pared 0 bases from V and 4 bases from J, leaving 12 bases between. This CDR3 has 15 residues. Generated by immunoSEQ multiplex PCR, the TCRdb table keeps only in-frame clones and is missing some. The sample lists over 250,000 clones; about 88% were seen once. The rearrangement joins TRBV6-5 to TRBJ1-1; D is undetermined. This receptor was obtained from a human donor with COVID-19, enrolled during active disease. The donor label of this sample is uncertain. Sequencing was carried out using peripheral blood. The CDR3 DNA reads TGTGCCAGCAGTTACTCGGGGAGACCGTTCACTGAAGCTTTCTTT. Protein sequence: CASSYSGRPFTEAFF.